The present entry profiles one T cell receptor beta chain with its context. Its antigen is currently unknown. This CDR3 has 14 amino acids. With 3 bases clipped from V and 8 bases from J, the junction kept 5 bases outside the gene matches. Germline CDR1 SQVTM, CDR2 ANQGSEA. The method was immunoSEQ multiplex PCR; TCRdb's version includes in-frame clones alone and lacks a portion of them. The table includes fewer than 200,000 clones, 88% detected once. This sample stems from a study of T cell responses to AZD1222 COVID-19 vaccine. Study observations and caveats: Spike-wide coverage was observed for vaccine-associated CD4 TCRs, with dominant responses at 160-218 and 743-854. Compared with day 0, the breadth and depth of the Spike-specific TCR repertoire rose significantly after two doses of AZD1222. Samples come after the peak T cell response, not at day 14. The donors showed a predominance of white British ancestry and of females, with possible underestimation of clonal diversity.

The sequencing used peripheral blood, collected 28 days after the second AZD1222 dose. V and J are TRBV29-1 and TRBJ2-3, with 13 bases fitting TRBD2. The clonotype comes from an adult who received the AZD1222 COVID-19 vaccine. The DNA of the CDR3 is TGCAGCGTTGACGGACTAGCGGGAGACGGTACGCAGTATTTT. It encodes CSVDGLAGDGTQYF.